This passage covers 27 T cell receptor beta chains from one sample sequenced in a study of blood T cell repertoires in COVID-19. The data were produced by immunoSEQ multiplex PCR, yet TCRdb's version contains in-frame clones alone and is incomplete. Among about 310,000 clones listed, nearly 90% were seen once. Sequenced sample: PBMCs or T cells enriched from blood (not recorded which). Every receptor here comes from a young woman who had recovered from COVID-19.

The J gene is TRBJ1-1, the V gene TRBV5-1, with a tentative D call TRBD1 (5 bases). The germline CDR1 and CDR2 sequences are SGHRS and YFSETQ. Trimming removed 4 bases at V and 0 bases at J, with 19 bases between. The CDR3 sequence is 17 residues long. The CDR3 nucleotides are TGCGCCAGCAGCCAATGGGTGTCGGACATAGTGAACACTGAAGCTTTCTTT. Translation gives CASSQWVSDIVNTEAFF.

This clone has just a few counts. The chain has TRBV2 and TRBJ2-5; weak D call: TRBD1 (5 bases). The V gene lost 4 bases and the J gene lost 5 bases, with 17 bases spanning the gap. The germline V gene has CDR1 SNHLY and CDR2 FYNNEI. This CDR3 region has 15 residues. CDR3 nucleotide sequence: TGTGCCAGCAGTGTCATCAGGGTGTTTGGGGAGACCCAGTACTTC. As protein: CASSVIRVFGETQYF.

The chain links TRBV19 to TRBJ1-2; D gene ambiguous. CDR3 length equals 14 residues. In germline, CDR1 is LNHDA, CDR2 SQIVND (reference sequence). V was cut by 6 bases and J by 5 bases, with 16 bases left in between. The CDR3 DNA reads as TGTGCCAGTAGGCCCGGAGAGGCGGGGTATGGCTACACCTTC. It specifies CASRPGEAGYGYTF.

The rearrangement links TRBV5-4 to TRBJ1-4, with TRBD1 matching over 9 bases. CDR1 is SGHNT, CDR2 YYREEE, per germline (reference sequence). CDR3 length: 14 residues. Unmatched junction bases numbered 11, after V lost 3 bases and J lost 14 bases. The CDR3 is CASSSGQGRGRLFF. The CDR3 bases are TGTGCCAGCAGCTCCGGACAGGGGAGGGGGAGGCTGTTTTTT. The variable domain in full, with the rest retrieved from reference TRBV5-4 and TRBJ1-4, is ETGVTQSPTHLIKTRGQQVTLRCSSQSGHNTVSWYQQALGQGPQFIFQYYREEENGRGNFPPRFSGLQFPNYSSELNVNALELDDSALYLCASSSGQGRGRLFFGSGTQLSVL.

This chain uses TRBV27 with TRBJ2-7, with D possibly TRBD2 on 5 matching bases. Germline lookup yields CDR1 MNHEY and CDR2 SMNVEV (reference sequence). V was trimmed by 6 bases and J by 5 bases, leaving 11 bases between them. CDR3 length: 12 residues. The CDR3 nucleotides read TGTGCCAGCAGCCGCACTAGGAACGAGCAGTACTTC. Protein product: CASSRTRNEQYF.

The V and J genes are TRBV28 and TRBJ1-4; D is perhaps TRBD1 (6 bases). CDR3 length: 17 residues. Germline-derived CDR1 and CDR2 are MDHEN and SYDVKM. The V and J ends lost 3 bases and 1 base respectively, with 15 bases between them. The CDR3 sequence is CASSLFGLQGTNEKLFF. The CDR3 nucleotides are TGTGCCAGCAGTTTGTTCGGCTTACAGGGAACTAATGAAAAACTGTTTTTT.

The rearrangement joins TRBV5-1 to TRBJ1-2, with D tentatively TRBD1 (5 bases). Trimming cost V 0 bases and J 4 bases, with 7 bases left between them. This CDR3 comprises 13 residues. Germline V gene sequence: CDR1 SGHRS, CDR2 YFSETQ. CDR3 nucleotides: TGCGCCAGCAGCTTGGATAGGGGCTATGGCTACACCTTC. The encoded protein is CASSLDRGYGYTF. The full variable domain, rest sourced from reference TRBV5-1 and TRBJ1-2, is KAGVTQTPRYLIKTRGQQVTLSCSPISGHRSVSWYQQTPGQGLQFLFEYFSETQRNKGNFPGRFSGRQFSNSRSEMNVSTLELGDSALYLCASSLDRGYGYTFGSGTRLTVV.

The CDR3 region has the DNA TGTGCCAGCAGTGAAGATCTGCGGAGGAGCTCCTACAATGAGCAGTTCTTC. Translated: CASSEDLRRSSYNEQFF. This chain uses TRBV2 with TRBJ2-1, with D maybe TRBD2 (5 bases). The CDR3 is 17 residues long. V was shortened by 1 base and J by 0 bases, with 13 bases between the two germline ends. Germline CDR1 is SNHLY and CDR2 is FYNNEI.

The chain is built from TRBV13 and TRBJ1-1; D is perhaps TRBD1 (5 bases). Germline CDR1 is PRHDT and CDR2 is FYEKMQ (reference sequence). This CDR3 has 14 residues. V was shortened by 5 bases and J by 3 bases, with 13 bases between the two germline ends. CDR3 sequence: CASSRVTDYTEAFF. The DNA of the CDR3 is TGTGCCAGCAGCCGAGTGACAGATTACACTGAAGCTTTCTTT.

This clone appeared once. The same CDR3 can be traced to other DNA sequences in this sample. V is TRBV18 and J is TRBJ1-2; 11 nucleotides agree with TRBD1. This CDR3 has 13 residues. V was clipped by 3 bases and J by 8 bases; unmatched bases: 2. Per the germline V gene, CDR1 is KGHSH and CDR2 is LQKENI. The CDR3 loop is CASSPGQGDGYTF. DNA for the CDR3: TGTGCCAGCTCACCGGGACAGGGGGACGGCTACACCTTC.

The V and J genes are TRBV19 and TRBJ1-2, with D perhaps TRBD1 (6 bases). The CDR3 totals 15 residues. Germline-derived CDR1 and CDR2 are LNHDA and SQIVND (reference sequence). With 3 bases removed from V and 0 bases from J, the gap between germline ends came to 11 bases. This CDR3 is CASSILQGSNYGYTF. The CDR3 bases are TGTGCCAGTAGTATCCTACAGGGCTCTAACTATGGCTACACCTTC.

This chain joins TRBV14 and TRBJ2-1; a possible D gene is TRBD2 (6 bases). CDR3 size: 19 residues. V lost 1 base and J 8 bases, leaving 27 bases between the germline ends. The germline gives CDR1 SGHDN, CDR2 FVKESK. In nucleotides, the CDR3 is TGTGCCAGCAGCCAAGGGAATATGGGACTGGTAAAGGGATCCGATGAGCAGTTCTTC. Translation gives CASSQGNMGLVKGSDEQFF.

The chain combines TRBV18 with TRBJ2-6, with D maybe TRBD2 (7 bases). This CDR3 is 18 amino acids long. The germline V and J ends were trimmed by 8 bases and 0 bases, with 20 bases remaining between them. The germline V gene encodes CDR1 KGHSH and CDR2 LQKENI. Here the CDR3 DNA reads TGTGCCAGCAAAAGGGGGGGACTACCCAGCTCTGGGGCCAACGTCCTGACTTTC. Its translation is CASKRGGLPSSGANVLTF.

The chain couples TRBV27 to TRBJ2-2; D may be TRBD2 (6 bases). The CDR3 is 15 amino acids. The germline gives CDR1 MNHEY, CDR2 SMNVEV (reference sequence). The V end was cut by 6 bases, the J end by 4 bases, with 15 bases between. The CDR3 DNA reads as TGTGCCAGCAGCCGGAGCGGGTCTGGCACCGGGGAGCTGTTTTTT. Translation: CASSRSGSGTGELFF.

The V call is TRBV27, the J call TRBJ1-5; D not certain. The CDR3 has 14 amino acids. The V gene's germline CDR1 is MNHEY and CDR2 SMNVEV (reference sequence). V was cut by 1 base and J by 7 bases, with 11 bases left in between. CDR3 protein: CASSLFGVGQPQHF. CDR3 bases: TGTGCCAGCAGTTTATTCGGGGTTGGGCAGCCCCAGCATTTT.

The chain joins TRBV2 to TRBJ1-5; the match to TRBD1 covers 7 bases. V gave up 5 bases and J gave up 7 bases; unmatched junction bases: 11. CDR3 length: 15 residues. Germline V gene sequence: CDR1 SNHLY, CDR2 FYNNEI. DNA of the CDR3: TGTGCCAGCAGTCACAGAGGGGGCCCAGGACAGCCCCAGCATTTT. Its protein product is CASSHRGGPGQPQHF. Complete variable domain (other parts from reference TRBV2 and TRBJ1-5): EPEVTQTPSHQVTQMGQEVILRCVPISNHLYFYWYRQILGQKVEFLVSFYNNEISEKSEIFDDQFSVERPDGSNFTLKIRSTKLEDSAMYFCASSHRGGPGQPQHFGDGTRLSIL.

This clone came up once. As DNA, the CDR3 is TGTGCCAGCAGCTTGTACAGGGGCGTAAGGGGTGAGCAGTTCTTC. Translation: CASSLYRGVRGEQFF. V usage is TRBV5-8 and J usage is TRBJ2-1; 7 nucleotides align to TRBD1. The CDR3 is 15 amino acids. J was trimmed by 9 bases and V by 1 base; bases with no gene match: 10. In germline, CDR1 is SGHTS, CDR2 YDEGEE.

The CDR3 region has the DNA TGTGCCAGCTCACTAGGACAGGGGGCAACTGAAGCTTTCTTT. Translating it yields CASSLGQGATEAFF. V gene TRBV18 combines with J gene TRBJ1-1, with 11 bases aligning to TRBD1. After removal of 4 bases from V and 5 bases from J, the junction contained 3 bases not matched to a gene. CDR3 length equals 14 residues. Germline CDR1 and CDR2: KGHSH and LQKENI.

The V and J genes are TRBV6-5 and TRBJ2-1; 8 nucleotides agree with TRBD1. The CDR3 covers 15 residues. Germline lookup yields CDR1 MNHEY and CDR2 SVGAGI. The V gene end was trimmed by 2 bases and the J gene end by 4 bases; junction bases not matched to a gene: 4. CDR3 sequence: CASSYTRQGYNEQFF. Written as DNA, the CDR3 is TGTGCCAGCAGTTACACGAGACAGGGGTACAATGAGCAGTTCTTC.

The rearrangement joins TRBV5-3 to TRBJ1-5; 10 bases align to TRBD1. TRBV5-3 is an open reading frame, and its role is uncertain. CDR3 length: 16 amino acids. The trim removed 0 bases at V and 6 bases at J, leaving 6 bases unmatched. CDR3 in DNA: TGTGCCAGAAGCTTGGGGAGGGACAGGGGCGGTCAGCCCCAGCATTTT. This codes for CARSLGRDRGGQPQHF.

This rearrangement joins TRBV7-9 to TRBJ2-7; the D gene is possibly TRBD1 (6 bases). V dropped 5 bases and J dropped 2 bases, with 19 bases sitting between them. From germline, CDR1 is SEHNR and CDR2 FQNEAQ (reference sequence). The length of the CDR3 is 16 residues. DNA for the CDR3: TGTGCCAGCAGCCAAGGGGAGACAGGTTTAACCTACGAGCAGTACTTC. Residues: CASSQGETGLTYEQYF.

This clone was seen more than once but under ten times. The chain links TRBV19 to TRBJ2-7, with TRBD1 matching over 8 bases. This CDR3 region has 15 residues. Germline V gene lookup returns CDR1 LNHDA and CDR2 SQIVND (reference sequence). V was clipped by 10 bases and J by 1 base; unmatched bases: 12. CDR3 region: CATSPSGQGSYEQYF. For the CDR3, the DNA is TGTGCCACCTCACCCTCTGGACAGGGTTCCTACGAGCAGTACTTC.

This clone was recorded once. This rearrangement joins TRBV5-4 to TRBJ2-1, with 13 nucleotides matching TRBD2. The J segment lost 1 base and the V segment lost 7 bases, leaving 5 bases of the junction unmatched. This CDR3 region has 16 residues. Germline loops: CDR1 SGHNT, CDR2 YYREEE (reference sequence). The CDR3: CASRRLAGGSYNEQFF. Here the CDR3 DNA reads TGTGCCAGCCGGAGACTAGCGGGAGGTTCCTACAATGAGCAGTTCTTC.

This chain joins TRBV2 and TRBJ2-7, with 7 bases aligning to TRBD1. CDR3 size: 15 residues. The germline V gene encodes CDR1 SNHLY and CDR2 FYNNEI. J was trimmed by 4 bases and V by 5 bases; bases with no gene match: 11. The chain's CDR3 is CASSPDRADRYEQYF. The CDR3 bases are TGTGCCAGCAGTCCTGACAGGGCGGATAGGTACGAGCAGTACTTC.

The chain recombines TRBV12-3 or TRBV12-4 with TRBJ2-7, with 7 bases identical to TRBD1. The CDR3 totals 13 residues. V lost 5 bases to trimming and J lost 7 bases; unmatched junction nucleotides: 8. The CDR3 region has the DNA TGTGCCAGCAGTCCTTTGACAGGGCGTGAGCAGTACTTC. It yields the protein CASSPLTGREQYF.

CDR3: CASSHRGEGGYTF. CDR3 in DNA: TGTGCCAGCAGCCACAGGGGTGAGGGCGGCTACACCTTC. The genes are TRBV11-2 and TRBJ1-2; 7 bases line up with TRBD1. V lost 5 bases and J lost 8; bases outside the gene matches: 8. Germline CDR1 and CDR2: SGHAT and FQNNGV. This CDR3 contains 13 residues.

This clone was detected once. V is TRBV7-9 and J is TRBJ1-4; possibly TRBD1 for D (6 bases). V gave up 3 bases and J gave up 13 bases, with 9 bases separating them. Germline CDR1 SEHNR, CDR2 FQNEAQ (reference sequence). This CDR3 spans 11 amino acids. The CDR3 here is CASSFSDRLFF. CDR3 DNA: TGTGCCAGCAGCTTTTCGGACAGACTGTTTTTT.